This section outlines one TCR beta chain sequence together with its context. Its antigen is unknown. These data come from a study of STAT5B mutations in CD4+ large granular lymphocyte leukemia. Study-level information: Among healthy donors, a particular HLA allele went with more CDR3 'QG' motifs.

V dropped 5 bases and J dropped 4; count of bases not matched to a gene: 0. The CDR3 is 14 amino acids. Looked up from germline, CDR1 is WSHSY and CDR2 is SAAADI. Original data processing: The detection floor for productive clonotype frequency was 2.59 x 10-5. The table came from immunoSEQ multiplex PCR; TCRdb's copy has only in-frame clones and leaves some out. V, J and clone size derive from that table, while D and trimming were established from the DNA sequence. The sample contains just over 25,000 clones, around 81% of which appear only once. Study-level results: Without HLA matching, higher CD4+ than CD8+ T-LGLL clonality could reflect small sample size. Main leukemic clonotypes were patient-specific, but around 25% appeared at low frequency elsewhere.

The chain has TRBV10-2 and TRBJ2-3, with 13 positions matching TRBD2. Input material: CD4+ T cells from blood buffy coats. The receptor comes from a human donor in good health. The chain's CDR3 is CASSTSGGADTQYF. CDR3 DNA sequence: TGCGCCAGCAGTACTAGCGGGGGGGCAGATACGCAGTATTTT.